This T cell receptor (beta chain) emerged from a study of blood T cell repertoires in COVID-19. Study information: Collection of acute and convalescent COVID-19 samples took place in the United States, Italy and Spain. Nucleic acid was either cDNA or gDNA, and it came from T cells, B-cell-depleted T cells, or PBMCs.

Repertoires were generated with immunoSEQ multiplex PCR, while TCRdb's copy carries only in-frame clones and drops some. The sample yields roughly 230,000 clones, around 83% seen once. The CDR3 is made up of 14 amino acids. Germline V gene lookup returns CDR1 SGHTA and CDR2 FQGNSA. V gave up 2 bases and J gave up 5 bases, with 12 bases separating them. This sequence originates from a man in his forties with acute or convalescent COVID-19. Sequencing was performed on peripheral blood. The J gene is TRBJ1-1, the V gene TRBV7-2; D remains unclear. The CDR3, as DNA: TGTGCCAGCAGCTTACGAGAGGGTCGGACTGAAGCTTTCTTT. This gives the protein CASSLREGRTEAFF. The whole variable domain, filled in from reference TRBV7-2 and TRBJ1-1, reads GAGVSQSPSNKVTEKGKDVELRCDPISGHTALYWYRQSLGQGLEFLIYFQGNSAPDKSGLPSDRFSAERTGGSVSTLTIQRTQQEDSAVYLCASSLREGRTEAFFGQGTRLTVV.